One sample yielded the 21 T cell receptor beta chains listed below, sequenced in a study of blood T cell repertoires in COVID-19. Sequenced by immunoSEQ multiplex PCR; TCRdb stores in-frame clones only, minus some. Counted here are more than 200,000 clones, 85% to 90% occurring once; the ten biggest clones make up roughly 2.5%. Sequencing used peripheral blood. These receptors were obtained from a woman aged 55-69 years with acute or convalescent COVID-19.

The chain uses TRBV30 and TRBJ1-4; a weak D match, TRBD1 (5 bases). Between the trimmed V and J ends, which lost 0 bases and 10 bases, there was a span of 15 bases. There are 14 residues in the CDR3. The germline V gene has CDR1 GTSNPN and CDR2 SVGIG (reference sequence). The DNA for the CDR3 is TGTGCCTGGAGTGTAGGGCAGGGTAGTGGAAAACTGTTTTTT. It is translated as CAWSVGQGSGKLFF. Variable domain in full (rest from reference TRBV30 and TRBJ1-4): SQTIHQWPATLVQPVGSPLSLECTVEGTSNPNLYWYRQAAGRGLQLLFYSVGIGQISSEVPQNLSASRPQDRQFILSSKKLLLSDSGFYLCAWSVGQGSGKLFFGSGTQLSVL.

This chain connects TRBV2 to TRBJ1-3; 7 bases map to TRBD1. The germline gives CDR1 SNHLY, CDR2 FYNNEI. With 6 bases clipped from V and 2 bases from J, the junction kept 1 base outside the gene matches. This CDR3 spans 13 amino acids. CDR3 residues: CASRGTAGNTIYF. CDR3 DNA sequence: TGTGCCAGCAGAGGGACAGCTGGAAACACCATATATTTT.

This clone was picked up a small number of times. The rearrangement uses TRBV10-2 and TRBJ2-2, with 10 bases lining up with TRBD2. CDR1 and CDR2 from the germline V gene are WSHSY and SAAADI. The J segment lost 6 bases and the V segment lost 4 bases, leaving 8 bases of the junction unmatched. This CDR3 spans 16 amino acids. This CDR3 is CASSVTQRGGAGELFF. The CDR3 coding sequence is TGCGCCAGCAGTGTGACCCAGCGGGGGGGGGCCGGGGAGCTGTTTTTT.

Concerning this clone: In the same sample, other DNA sequences code for this CDR3. The V call is TRBV19, the J call TRBJ2-3; D is unresolved. Germline V CDR1 and CDR2: LNHDA, SQIVND (reference sequence). The CDR3 is 13 amino acids. V lost 5 bases to trimming and J lost 0 bases, with 6 bases between them. This CDR3 reads CASSPTSTDTQYF. The CDR3, as DNA: TGTGCCAGTAGTCCTACTAGCACAGATACGCAGTATTTT.

This chain connects TRBV9 to TRBJ2-3; 11 bases map to TRBD2. Per the germline V gene, CDR1 is SGDLS and CDR2 is YYNGEE. The CDR3 is 16 residues long. V lost 4 bases to trimming and J lost 6 bases; unmatched junction nucleotides: 10. CDR3 sequence: CASSQGLAGYSDTQYF. The CDR3 DNA sequence: TGTGCCAGCAGCCAAGGACTAGCGGGTTATTCCGATACGCAGTATTTT.

Here the CDR3 reads CAWSVLARETQYF. Written as DNA, the CDR3 is TGTGCCTGGAGTGTGCTAGCCCGAGAGACCCAGTACTTC. The chain recombines TRBV30 with TRBJ2-5; weak D call: TRBD2 (5 bases). Germline CDR1 reads GTSNPN; CDR2 reads SVGIG (reference sequence). Trimming shortened V by 0 bases and J by 4 bases, and 9 bases separated the two germline ends. CDR3 size: 13 residues.

The J gene is TRBJ2-7, the V gene TRBV14, with D tentatively TRBD2 (6 bases). The CDR3 loop spans 16 amino acids. Trimming removed 3 bases at V and 2 bases at J, with 17 bases between. Germline CDR1 SGHDN, CDR2 FVKESK. DNA for the CDR3: TGTGCCAGCAGCCACCGCGGCGGGGTAGGAACCTACGAGCAGTACTTC. Its translation: CASSHRGGVGTYEQYF.

This sequence joins TRBV7-2 and TRBJ2-7; D possibly corresponds to TRBD1 (6 bases). The CDR3 consists of 12 residues. Trimming cost V 3 bases and J 6 bases, with 9 bases left between them. CDR1 and CDR2 (germline): SGHTA, FQGNSA. The chain's CDR3 is CASSFVTGEQYF. The DNA for the CDR3 is TGTGCCAGCAGCTTCGTGACAGGCGAGCAGTACTTC.

This clone was seen a handful of times. V is TRBV19 and J is TRBJ1-3; 8 bases match TRBD1. Germline CDR1 LNHDA, CDR2 SQIVND (reference sequence). Trimming cost V 6 bases and J 2 bases; bases outside gene matches: 3. The CDR3 extends over 14 amino acids. CDR3 sequence reads: CASSRTGTGNTIYF. The CDR3, as DNA: TGTGCCAGTAGCCGGACAGGGACTGGAAACACCATATATTTT.

V gene TRBV14 combines with J gene TRBJ2-5; unclear D gene. V was clipped by 1 base and J by 1 base, with 13 bases between them. The V gene's germline CDR1 is SGHDN and CDR2 FVKESK. The CDR3 has 16 amino acids. CDR3 region: CASSQVSPRFQETQYF. The CDR3 DNA reads TGTGCCAGCAGCCAAGTTTCGCCCCGGTTCCAAGAGACCCAGTACTTC.

V usage is TRBV15 and J usage is TRBJ1-3, with 8 bases aligning to TRBD1. The germline V gene has CDR1 LNHNV and CDR2 YYDKDF (reference sequence). V trimming: 2 bases; J trimming: 0 bases; junction bases outside the gene matches: 0. The CDR3 runs 15 residues. The CDR3: CATSRTGGSGNTIYF. The CDR3, as DNA: TGTGCCACCAGCAGAACAGGGGGCTCTGGAAACACCATATATTTT.

This clone was observed once. V gene TRBV18 combines with J gene TRBJ2-6, with 7 bases that match TRBD2. This CDR3 is built from 16 residues. Trimming cost V 3 bases and J 4 bases; bases outside gene matches: 6. Germline V gives CDR1 KGHSH, CDR2 LQKENI. The CDR3 DNA reads as TGTGCCAGCTCACCGCAGCGGGGCCTGGGGGCCAACGTCCTGACTTTC. Translation gives CASSPQRGLGANVLTF.

The CDR3 region is CASREGPGGGELFF. In DNA, the CDR3 is TGCGCCAGCAGGGAAGGGCCCGGGGGCGGGGAGCTGTTTTTT. This chain links TRBV10-1 with TRBJ2-2; tentatively, D is TRBD2 (6 bases). This CDR3 has 14 amino acids. CDR1 and CDR2 from the germline V gene are WNHNN and SYGVQD (reference sequence). V lost 6 bases and J 7 bases, leaving 15 bases between the germline ends.

This chain connects TRBV11-2 to TRBJ1-3; D unclear. The CDR3 length is 14 residues. In germline, CDR1 is SGHAT, CDR2 FQNNGV. V was trimmed by 5 bases and J by 2 bases, leaving 10 bases between them. The CDR3 loop reads CASSPHEAGNTIYF. Written as DNA, the CDR3 is TGTGCCAGCAGCCCACACGAGGCTGGAAACACCATATATTTT.

This clone was seen a single time. This sequence joins TRBV10-3 and TRBJ1-3; 8 bases line up with TRBD1. The V segment lost 9 bases and the J segment 0 bases; nucleotides outside the gene matches: 7. Germline V CDR1 and CDR2: ENHRY, SYGVKD. The CDR3 totals 15 residues. CDR3 sequence (DNA): TGTGCCATGAGGACAGGGTTGGCCTCTGGAAACACCATATATTTT. It encodes CAMRTGLASGNTIYF.

The chain uses TRBV5-1 and TRBJ1-1; tentative D call: TRBD1 (6 bases). Germline CDR1 reads SGHRS; CDR2 reads YFSETQ. V was cut by 3 bases and J by 6 bases, with 15 bases left in between. The CDR3 sequence is 14 residues long. CDR3 bases: TGCGCCAGCAGCTCGGACAGAGGCTGGTCTGAAGCTTTCTTT. Its protein product is CASSSDRGWSEAFF.

This rearrangement joins TRBV7-8 to TRBJ1-6, with 12 bases identical to TRBD1. The CDR3 consists of 19 residues. In germline, CDR1 is SGHVS, CDR2 FQNEAQ. V lost 5 bases to trimming and J lost 10 bases; unmatched junction nucleotides: 18. This CDR3 reads CASSQRAGTGGSGGSPLHF. The CDR3 DNA sequence: TGTGCCAGCAGCCAAAGAGCCGGGACAGGGGGCTCGGGAGGATCACCCCTCCACTTT.

The chain employs TRBV3-1 (or the pseudogene TRBV3-2) and TRBJ2-5; 9 bases line up with TRBD2. The CDR3 has 15 residues. The junction had 8 bases not matched to a gene; V was cut back by 7 bases and J by 2 bases. Per the germline V gene, CDR1 is LGHDT and CDR2 is YNNKEL (reference sequence). The CDR3 protein is CASNSGTSLQETQYF. The CDR3 DNA reads TGTGCCAGCAACTCCGGGACTAGCCTACAAGAGACCCAGTACTTC.

The chain carries TRBV6-2 or TRBV6-3 and TRBJ2-7, with 10 bases fitting TRBD1. This CDR3 comprises 15 residues. Trimming took 6 bases from V and 5 from J; bases not matched to a gene: 10. Germline CDR1 reads MNHEY; CDR2 reads SVGEGT. CDR3 coding DNA: TGTGCCAGCAGGCCTCCGACAGGGGGCTTTCACGAGCAGTACTTC. It is translated as CASRPPTGGFHEQYF.

The chain recombines TRBV16 with TRBJ1-5, with D uncertain. Germline V gene sequence: CDR1 KGHSY, CDR2 FQNENV. The CDR3 covers 17 residues. Trimming took off 8 bases at V and 2 bases at J, with 22 bases between the two ends. CDR3 nucleotide sequence: TGTGCCAGCTATTCCCAGGCCTCCGGGATCCGCAATCAGCCCCAGCATTTT. Translated: CASYSQASGIRNQPQHF.

The chain links TRBV15 to TRBJ2-3, with D perhaps TRBD2 (5 bases). Trimming left V 5 bases short and J 4 bases short, with 16 bases between. This CDR3 has 15 amino acids. CDR1 LNHNV and CDR2 YYDKDF come from the germline V gene (reference sequence). This CDR3 is CATSRPGRGSDTQYF. The CDR3 DNA reads TGTGCCACCAGCCGACCCGGCCGGGGTTCAGATACGCAGTATTTT.